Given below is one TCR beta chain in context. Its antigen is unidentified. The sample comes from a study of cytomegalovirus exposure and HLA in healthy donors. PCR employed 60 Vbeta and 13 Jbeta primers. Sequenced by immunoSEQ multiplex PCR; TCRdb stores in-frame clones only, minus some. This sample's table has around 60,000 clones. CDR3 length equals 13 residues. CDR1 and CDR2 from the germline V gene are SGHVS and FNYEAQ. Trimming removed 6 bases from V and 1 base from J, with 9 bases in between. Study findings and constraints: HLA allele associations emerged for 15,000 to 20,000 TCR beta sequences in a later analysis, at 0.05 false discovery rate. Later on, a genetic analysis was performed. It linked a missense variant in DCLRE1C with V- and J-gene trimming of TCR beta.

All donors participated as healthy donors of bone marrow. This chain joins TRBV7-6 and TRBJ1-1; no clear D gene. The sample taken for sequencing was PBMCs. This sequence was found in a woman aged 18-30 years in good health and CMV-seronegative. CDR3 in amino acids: CASSPLANTEAFF. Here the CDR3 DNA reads TGTGCCAGCAGTCCTCTGGCGAACACTGAAGCTTTCTTT.